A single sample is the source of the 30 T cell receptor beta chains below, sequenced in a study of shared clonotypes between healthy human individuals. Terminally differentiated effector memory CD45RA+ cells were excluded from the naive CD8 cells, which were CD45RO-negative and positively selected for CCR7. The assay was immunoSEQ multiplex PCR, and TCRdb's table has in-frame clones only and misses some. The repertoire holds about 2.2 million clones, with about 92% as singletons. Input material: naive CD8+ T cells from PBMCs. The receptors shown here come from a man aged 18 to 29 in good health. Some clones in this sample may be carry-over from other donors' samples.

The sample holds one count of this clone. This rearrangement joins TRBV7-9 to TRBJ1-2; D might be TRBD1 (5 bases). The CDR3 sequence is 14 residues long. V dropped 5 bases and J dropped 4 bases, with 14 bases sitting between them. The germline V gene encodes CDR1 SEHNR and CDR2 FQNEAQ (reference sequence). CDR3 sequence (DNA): TGTGCCAGCAGCGAGCGCGGGGGAAGCTATGGCTACACCTTC. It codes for CASSERGGSYGYTF.

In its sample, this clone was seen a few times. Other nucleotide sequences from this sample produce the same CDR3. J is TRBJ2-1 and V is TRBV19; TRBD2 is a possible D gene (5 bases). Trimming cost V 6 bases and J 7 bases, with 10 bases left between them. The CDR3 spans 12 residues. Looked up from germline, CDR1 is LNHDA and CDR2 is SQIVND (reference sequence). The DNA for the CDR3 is TGTGCCAGTAGCATGCGGGTTAATGAGCAGTTCTTC. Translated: CASSMRVNEQFF.

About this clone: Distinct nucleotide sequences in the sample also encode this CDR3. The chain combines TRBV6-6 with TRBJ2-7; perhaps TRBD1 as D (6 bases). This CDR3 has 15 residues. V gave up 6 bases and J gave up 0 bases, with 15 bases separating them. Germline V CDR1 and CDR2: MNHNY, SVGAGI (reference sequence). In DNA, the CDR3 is TGTGCCAGCAGCCCATACAGGGTTAGCTCCTACGAGCAGTACTTC. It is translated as CASSPYRVSSYEQYF.

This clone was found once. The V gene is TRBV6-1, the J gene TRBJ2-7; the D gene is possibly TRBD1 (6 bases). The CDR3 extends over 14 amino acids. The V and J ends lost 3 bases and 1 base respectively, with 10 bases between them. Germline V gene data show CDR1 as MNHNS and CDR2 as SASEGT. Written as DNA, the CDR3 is TGTGCCAGCAGTGATCGGCAGGGGTCCTACGAGCAGTACTTC. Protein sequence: CASSDRQGSYEQYF.

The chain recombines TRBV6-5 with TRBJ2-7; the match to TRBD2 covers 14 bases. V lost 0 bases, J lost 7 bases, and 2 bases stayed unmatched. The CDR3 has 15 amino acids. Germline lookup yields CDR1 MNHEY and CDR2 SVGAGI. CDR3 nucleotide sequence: TGTGCCAGCAGTTACTCGACTAGCGGGAGGGAGGAGCAGTACTTC. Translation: CASSYSTSGREEQYF.

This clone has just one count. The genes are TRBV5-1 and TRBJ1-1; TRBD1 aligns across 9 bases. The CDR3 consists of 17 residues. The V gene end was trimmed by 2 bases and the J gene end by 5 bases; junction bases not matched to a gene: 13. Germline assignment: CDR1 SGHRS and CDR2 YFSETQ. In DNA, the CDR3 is TGCGCCAGCAGCTTACATACAACCGGGACAGGGCGAACTGAAGCTTTCTTT. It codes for CASSLHTTGTGRTEAFF.

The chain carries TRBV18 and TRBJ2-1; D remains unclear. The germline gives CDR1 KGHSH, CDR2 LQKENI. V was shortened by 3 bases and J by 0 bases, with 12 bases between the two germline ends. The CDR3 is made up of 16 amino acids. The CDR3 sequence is CASSPLGLSSYNEQFF. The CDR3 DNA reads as TGTGCCAGCTCACCTCTTGGGCTGAGCTCCTACAATGAGCAGTTCTTC.

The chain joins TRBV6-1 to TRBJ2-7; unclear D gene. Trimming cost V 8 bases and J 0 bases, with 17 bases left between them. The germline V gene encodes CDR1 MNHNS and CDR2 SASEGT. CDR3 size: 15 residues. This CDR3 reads CASLGPTESSYEQYF. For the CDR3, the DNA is TGTGCCAGCCTAGGGCCAACGGAGAGCTCCTACGAGCAGTACTTC.

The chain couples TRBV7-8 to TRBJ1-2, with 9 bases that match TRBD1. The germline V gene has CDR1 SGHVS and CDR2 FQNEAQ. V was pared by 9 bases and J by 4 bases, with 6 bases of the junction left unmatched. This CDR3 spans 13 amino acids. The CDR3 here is CASRTGESYGYTF. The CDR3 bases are TGTGCCAGTAGGACAGGGGAGAGCTATGGCTACACCTTC.

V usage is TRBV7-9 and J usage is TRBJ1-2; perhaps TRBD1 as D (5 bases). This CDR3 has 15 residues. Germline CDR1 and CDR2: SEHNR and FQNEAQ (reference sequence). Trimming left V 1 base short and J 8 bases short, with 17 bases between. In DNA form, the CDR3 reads TGTGCCAGCAGCTTAGTCGGGCAGGGAGGGAACGGCTACACCTTC. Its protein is CASSLVGQGGNGYTF.

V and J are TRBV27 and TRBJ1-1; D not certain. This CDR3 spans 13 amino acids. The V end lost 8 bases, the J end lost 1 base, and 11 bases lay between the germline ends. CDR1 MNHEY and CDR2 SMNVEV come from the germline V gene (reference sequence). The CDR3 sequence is CASARVWNTEAFF. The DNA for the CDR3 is TGTGCCAGCGCTAGGGTGTGGAACACTGAAGCTTTCTTT.

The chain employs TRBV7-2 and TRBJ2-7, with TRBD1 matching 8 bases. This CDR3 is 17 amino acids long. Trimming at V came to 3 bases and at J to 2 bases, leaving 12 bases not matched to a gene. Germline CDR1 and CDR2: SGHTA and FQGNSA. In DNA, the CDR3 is TGTGCCAGCAGCTTTTCTGGGCCCTTGACAGGGGCCTACGAGCAGTACTTC. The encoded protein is CASSFSGPLTGAYEQYF.

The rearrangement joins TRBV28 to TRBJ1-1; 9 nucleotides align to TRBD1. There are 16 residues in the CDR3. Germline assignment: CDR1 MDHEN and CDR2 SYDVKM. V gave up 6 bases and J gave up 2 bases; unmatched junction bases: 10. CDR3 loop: CASSRDRVKINTEAFF. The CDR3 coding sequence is TGTGCCAGCAGCCGGGACAGGGTTAAGATTAACACTGAAGCTTTCTTT.

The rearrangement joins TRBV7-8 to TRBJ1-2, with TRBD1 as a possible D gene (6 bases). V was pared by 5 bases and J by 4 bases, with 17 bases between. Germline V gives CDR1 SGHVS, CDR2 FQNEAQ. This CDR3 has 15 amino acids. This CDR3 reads CASSPLPGTSYGYTF. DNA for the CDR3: TGTGCCAGCAGCCCTCTGCCCGGGACAAGCTATGGCTACACCTTC.

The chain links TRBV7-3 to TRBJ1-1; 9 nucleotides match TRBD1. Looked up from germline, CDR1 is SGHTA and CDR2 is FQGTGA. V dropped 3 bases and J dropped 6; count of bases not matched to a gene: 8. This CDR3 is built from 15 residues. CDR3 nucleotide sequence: TGTGCCAGCAGCTTGGAAGGACAGGGGAGGGCTGAAGCTTTCTTT. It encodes CASSLEGQGRAEAFF.

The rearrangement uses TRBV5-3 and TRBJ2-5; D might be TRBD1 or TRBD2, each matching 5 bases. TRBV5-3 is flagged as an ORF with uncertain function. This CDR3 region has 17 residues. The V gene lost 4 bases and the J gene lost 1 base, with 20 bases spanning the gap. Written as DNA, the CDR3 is TGTGCCAGAAGCACCCAGTGGGGGAAATTCTCCCAAGAGACCCAGTACTTC. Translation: CARSTQWGKFSQETQYF.

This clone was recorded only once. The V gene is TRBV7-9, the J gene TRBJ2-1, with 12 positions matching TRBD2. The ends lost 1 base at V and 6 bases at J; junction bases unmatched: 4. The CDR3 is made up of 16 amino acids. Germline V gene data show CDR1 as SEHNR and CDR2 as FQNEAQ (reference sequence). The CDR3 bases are TGTGCCAGCAGCTTAGAGGCTAGCGGGAGGGCCAATGAGCAGTTCTTC. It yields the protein CASSLEASGRANEQFF.

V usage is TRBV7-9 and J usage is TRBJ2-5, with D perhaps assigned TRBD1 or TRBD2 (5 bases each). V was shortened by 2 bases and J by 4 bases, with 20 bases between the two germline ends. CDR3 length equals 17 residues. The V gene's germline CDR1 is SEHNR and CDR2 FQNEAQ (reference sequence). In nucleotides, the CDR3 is TGTGCCAGCAGCTTAAAGACGGGACCGCTAAGAGGAGAGACCCAGTACTTC. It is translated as CASSLKTGPLRGETQYF.

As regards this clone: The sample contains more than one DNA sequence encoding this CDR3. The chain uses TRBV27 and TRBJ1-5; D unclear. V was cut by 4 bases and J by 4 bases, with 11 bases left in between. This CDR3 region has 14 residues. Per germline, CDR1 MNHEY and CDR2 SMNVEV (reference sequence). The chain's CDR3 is CASSSLGRNQPQHF. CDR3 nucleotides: TGTGCCAGCAGTTCCCTCGGACGTAATCAGCCCCAGCATTTT.

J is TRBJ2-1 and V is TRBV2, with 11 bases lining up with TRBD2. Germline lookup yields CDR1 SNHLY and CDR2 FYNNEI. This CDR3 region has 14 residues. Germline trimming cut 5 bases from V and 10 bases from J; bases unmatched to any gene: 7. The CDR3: CASSPSGRMAEQFF. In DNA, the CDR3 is TGTGCCAGCAGTCCTAGCGGGAGGATGGCAGAGCAGTTCTTC.

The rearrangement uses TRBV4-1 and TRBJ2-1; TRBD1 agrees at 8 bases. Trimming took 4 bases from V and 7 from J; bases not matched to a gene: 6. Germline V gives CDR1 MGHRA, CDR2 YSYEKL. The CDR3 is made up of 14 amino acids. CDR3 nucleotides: TGCGCCAGCAGCCTCGGACAGGGACCTAATGAGCAGTTCTTC. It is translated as CASSLGQGPNEQFF.

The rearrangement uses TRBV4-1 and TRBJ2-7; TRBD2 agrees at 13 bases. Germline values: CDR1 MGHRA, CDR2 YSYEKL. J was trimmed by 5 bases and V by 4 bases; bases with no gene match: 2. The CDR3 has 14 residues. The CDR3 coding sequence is TGCGCCAGCAGCCGACTAGCGGGAGGCGACGAGCAGTACTTC. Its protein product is CASSRLAGGDEQYF.

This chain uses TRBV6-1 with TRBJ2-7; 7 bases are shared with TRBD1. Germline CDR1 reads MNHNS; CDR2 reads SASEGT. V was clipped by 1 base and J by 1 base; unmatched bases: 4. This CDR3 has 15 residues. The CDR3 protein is CASSEGTGLSYEQYF. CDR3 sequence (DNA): TGTGCCAGCAGTGAAGGGACAGGCCTATCCTACGAGCAGTACTTC.

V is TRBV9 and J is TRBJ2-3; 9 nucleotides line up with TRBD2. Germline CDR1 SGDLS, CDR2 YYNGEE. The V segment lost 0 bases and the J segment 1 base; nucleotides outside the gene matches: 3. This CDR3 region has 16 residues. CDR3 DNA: TGTGCCAGCAGCGTAGGGGCTAGCGGGGGCACAGATACGCAGTATTTT. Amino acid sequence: CASSVGASGGTDTQYF.

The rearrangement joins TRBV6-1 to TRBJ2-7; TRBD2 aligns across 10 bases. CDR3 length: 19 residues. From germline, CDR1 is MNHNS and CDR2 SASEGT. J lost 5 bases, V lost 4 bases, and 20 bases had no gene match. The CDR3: CASSAKVGLARRGPHEQYF. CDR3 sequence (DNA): TGTGCCAGCAGTGCAAAAGTGGGACTAGCGAGAAGAGGGCCCCACGAGCAGTACTTC.

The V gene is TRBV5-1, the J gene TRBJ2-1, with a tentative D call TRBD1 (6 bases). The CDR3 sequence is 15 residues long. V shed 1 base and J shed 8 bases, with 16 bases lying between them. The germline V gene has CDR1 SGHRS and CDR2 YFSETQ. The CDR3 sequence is CASSLRTDSPHEQFF. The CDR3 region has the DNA TGCGCCAGCAGCTTGAGGACGGACAGTCCCCATGAGCAGTTCTTC.

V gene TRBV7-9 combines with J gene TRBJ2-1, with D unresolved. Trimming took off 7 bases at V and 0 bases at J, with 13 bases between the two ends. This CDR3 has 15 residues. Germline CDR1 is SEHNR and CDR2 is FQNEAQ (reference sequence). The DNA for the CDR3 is TGTGCCAGCACCACTTCGGCAGTCTCCTACAATGAGCAGTTCTTC. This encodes CASTTSAVSYNEQFF.

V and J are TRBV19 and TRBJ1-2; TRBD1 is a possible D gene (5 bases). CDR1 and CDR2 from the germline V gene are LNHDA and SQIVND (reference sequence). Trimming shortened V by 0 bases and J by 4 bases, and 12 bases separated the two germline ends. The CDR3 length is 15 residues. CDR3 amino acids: CASSIDREGGYGYTF. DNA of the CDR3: TGTGCCAGTAGTATAGACAGGGAGGGAGGCTATGGCTACACCTTC.

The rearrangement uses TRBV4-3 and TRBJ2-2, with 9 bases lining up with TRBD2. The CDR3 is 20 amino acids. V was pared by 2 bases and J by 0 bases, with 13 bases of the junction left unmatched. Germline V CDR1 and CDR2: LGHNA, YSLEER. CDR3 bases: TGCGCCAGCAGCCAAAAGATGGGAGGCCTAGCGGGAACGAACACCGGGGAGCTGTTTTTT. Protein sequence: CASSQKMGGLAGTNTGELFF.

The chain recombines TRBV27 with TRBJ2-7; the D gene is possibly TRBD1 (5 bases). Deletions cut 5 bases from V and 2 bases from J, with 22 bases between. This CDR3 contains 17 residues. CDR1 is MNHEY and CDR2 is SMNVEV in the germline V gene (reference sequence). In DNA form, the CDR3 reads TGTGCCAGCAGTCCCCGAATGGTTAGGGGTCCTACCTACGAGCAGTACTTC. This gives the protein CASSPRMVRGPTYEQYF.